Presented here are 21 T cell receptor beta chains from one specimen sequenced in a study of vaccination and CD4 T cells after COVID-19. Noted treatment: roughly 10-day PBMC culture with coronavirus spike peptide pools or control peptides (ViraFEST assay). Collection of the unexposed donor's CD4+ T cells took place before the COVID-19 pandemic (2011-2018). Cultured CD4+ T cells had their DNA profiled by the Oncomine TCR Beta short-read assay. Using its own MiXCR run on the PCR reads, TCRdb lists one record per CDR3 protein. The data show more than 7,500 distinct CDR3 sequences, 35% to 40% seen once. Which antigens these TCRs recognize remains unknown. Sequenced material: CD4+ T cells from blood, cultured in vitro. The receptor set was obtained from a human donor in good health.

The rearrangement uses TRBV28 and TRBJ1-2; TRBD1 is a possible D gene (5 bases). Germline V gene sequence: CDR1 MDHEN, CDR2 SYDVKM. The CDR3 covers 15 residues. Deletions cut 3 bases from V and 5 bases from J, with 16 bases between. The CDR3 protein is CASSLMGRVQYGYTF. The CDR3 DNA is TGTGCCAGCAGTTTGATGGGCAGGGTACAATATGGCTACACCTTC.

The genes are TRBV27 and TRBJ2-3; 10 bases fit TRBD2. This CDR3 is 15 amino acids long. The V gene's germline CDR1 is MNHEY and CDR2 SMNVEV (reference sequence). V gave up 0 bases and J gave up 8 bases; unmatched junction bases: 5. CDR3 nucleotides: TGTGCCAGCAGTTTATCCCCTAGCGGGAGTGCTACGCAGTATTTT. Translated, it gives CASSLSPSGSATQYF.

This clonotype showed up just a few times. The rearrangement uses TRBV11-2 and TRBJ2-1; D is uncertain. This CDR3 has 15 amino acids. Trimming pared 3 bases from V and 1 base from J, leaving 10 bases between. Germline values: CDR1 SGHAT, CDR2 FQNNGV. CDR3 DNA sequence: TGTGCCAGCAGCTTCCCTGGACGGTCCTACAATGAGCAGTTCTTC. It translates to CASSFPGRSYNEQFF.

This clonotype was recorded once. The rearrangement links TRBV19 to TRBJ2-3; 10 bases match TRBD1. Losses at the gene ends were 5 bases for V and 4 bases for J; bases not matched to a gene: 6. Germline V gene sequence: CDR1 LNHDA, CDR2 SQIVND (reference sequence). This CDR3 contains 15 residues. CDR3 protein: CASSPDRGGADTQYF. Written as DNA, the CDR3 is TGTGCCAGTAGTCCGGACAGGGGGGGTGCAGATACGCAGTATTTT.

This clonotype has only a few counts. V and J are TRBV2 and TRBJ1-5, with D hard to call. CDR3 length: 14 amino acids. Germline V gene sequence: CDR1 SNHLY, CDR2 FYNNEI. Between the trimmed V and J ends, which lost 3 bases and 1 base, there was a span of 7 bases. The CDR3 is CASSDQRSNQPQHF. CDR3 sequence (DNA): TGTGCCAGCAGTGACCAGCGGAGCAATCAGCCCCAGCATTTT.

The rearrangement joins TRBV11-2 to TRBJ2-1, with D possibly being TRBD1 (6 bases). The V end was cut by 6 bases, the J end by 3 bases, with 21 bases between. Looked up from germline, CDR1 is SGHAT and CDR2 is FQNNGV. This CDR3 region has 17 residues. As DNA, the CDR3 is TGTGCCAGCAGTCTCAAGCAAGGGGGAGCATTCTACAATGAGCAGTTCTTC. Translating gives CASSLKQGGAFYNEQFF.

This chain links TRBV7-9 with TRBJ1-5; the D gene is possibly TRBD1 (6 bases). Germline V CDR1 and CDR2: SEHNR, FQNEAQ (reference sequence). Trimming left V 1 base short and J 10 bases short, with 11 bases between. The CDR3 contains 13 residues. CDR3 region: CASSLGGTPPQHF. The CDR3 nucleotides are TGTGCCAGCAGCTTAGGAGGGACACCACCCCAGCATTTT.

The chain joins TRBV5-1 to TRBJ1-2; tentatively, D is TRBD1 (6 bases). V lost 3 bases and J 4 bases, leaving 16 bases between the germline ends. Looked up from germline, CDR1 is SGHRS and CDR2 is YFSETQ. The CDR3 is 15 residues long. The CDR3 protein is CASSSQLTGLYGYTF. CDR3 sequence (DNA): TGCGCCAGCAGCTCGCAACTGACAGGCCTCTATGGCTACACCTTC.

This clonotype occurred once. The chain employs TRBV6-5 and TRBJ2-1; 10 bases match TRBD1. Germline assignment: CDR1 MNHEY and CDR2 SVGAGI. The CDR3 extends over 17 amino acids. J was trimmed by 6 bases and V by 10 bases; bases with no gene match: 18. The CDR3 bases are TGTGCCATCAGCTACGGGACAGGGGCAGGGCTAGCCAATGAGCAGTTCTTC. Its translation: CAISYGTGAGLANEQFF.

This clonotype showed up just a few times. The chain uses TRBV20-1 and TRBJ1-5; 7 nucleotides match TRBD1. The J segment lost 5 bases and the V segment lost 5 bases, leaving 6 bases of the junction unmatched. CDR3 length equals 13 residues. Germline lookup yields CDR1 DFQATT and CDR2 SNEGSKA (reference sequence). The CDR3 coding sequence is TGCAGTGCTGCGACAGGGAAGGATCAGCCCCAGCATTTT. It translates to CSAATGKDQPQHF.

CDR3 nucleotide sequence: TGTGCCAGCAGACCTCCAGGGGGAGGTACTGAAGCTTTCTTT. Amino acid sequence: CASRPPGGGTEAFF. The V and J genes are TRBV7-9 and TRBJ1-1; TRBD1 matches 7 bases. CDR1 is SEHNR and CDR2 is FQNEAQ in the germline V gene (reference sequence). The CDR3 runs to 14 residues. J gave up 5 bases and V 6 bases, and 9 bases lay outside the gene matches.

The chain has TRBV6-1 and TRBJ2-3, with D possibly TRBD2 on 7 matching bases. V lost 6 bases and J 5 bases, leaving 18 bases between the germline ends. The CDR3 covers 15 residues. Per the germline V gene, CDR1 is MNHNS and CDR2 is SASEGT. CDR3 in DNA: TGTGCCAGCAGCCCTAATTGGGGGGGCCAAGATACGCAGTATTTT. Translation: CASSPNWGGQDTQYF.

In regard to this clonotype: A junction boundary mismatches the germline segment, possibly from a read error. CDR3 DNA sequence: TGTGCCAGCAGTGACTCAATCAGGGAGCAGTACTTC. The encoded protein is CASSDSIREQYF. The chain links TRBV6-2 or TRBV6-3 to TRBJ2-7, with D hard to call. This CDR3 spans 12 amino acids. Germline V gene sequence: CDR1 MNHEY, CDR2 SVGEGT.

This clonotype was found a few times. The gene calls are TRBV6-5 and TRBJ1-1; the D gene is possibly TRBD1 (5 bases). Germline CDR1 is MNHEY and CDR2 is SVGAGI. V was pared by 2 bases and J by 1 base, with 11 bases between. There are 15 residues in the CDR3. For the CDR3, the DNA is TGTGCCAGCAGTTACAGAGGGGCGGAGAACACTGAAGCTTTCTTT. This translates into CASSYRGAENTEAFF.

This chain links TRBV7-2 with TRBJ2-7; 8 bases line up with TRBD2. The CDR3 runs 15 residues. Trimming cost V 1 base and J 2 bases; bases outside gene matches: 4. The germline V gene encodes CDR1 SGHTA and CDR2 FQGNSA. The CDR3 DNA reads TGTGCCAGCAGCTTAGAAGGCGGGGGGCCCTACGAGCAGTACTTC. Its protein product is CASSLEGGGPYEQYF.

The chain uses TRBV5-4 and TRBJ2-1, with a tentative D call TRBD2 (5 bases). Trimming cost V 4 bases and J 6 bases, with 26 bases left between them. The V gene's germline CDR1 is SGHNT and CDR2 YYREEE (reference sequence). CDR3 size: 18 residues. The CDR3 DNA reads TGTGCCAGCAGCCCCGGAGGCTCCACCCCTCCTGTACTCAATGAGCAGTTCTTC. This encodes CASSPGGSTPPVLNEQFF.

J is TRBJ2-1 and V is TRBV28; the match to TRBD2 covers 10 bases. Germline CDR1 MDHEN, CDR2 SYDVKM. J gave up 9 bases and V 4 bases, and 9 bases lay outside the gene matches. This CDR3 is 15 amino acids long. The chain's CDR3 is CASSSPLAGVREQFF. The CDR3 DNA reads TGTGCCAGCAGTTCGCCCCTAGCGGGAGTACGTGAGCAGTTCTTC.

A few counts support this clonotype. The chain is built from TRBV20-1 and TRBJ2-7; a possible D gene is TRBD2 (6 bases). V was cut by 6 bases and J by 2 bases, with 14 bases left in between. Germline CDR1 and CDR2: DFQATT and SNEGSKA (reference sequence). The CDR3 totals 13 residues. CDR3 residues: CSAPVGTAYEQYF. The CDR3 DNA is TGCAGTGCCCCAGTTGGGACTGCCTACGAGCAGTACTTC.

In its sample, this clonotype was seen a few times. CDR3: CSAPPRTGFMNTEAFF. The CDR3 bases are TGCAGTGCTCCACCAAGAACAGGGTTCATGAACACTGAAGCTTTCTTT. The chain joins TRBV20-1 to TRBJ1-1; a weak D match, TRBD1 (6 bases). Germline V lookup: CDR1 DFQATT, CDR2 SNEGSKA (reference sequence). The CDR3 sequence is 16 residues long. The ends were cut back, 5 bases at V and 0 bases at J, with 19 bases in the middle.

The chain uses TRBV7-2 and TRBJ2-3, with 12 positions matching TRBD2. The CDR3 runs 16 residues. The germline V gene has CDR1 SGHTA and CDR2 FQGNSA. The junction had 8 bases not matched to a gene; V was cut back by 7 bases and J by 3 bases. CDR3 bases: TGTGCCAGCACCCTACTAGCGGGGGGCTTAACAGATACGCAGTATTTT. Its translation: CASTLLAGGLTDTQYF.

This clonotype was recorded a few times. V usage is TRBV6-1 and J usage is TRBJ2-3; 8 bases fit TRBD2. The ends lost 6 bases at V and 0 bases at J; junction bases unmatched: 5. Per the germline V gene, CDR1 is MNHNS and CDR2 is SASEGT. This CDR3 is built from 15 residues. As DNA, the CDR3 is TGTGCCAGCAGCCATAGCGGGGCCAGCACAGATACGCAGTATTTT. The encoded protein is CASSHSGASTDTQYF.